The sequence of this TCR beta chain was determined in a study of blood T cell repertoires in COVID-19. Study at large: Samples of COVID-19 (acute and convalescent) were obtained from the United States, Italy and Spain. T cells, B-cell-depleted T cells, or PBMCs supplied cDNA or gDNA.

Original handling: Estimation of nucleated cell counts was performed using reference gene primer amplification. Here immunoSEQ multiplex PCR was the method, and the copy in TCRdb shows in-frame clones only, minus some. That table gives V, J and clone size, and the DNA gave D and trimming. The data hold under 250,000 clones, with around 82% observed a single time. The V segment lost 1 base and the J segment 5 bases; nucleotides outside the gene matches: 4. CDR1 and CDR2 (germline): LGHDT, YNNKEL (reference sequence). This CDR3 has 16 residues. The receptor comes from a man aged 50-60 years with active or convalescent COVID-19. The chain links TRBV3-1 (or the pseudogene TRBV3-2) to TRBJ2-3; TRBD2 aligns across 12 bases. Sequenced sample: peripheral blood. CDR3 sequence (DNA): TGTGCCAGCAGCCAAGCGCTAGCGGGAGGGTTAGATACGCAGTATTTT. Translating it yields CASSQALAGGLDTQYF.